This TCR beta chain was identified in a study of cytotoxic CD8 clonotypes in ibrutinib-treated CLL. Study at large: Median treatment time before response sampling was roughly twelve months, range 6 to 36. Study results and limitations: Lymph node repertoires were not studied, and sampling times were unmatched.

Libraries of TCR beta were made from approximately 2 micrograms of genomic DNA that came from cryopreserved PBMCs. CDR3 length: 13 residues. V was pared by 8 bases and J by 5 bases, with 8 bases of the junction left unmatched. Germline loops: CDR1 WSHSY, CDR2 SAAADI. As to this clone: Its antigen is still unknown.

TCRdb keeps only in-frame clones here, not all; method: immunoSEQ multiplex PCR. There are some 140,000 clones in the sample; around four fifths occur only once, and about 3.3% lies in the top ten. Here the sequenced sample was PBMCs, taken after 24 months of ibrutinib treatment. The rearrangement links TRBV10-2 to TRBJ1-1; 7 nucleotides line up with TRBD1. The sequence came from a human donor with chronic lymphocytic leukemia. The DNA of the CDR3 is TGCGCCAGCGTAGGGGGCGGTCGGACTGAAGCTTTCTTT. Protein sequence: CASVGGGRTEAFF.